This T cell receptor (beta chain) was recorded in a study of shared clonotypes between healthy human individuals. Study-wide results and limits: Unshared clonotypes carried lower generation probabilities than those common to all four donors.

The CDR3 sequence is 16 residues long. Germline CDR1 is MNHEY and CDR2 is SMNVEV (reference sequence). V lost 3 bases and J lost 4, with 13 bases in between. Concerning this clone: Its target is not known.

Naive CD8 isolation took CD45RO-negative cells positively selected for CCR7 and excluded terminally differentiated effector memory CD45RA+ cells. Splitting of each subset's genomic DNA was done evenly across several immunoSEQ plates. The table came from immunoSEQ multiplex PCR; TCRdb's copy has only in-frame clones and leaves some out. The data hold some 2.1 million clones, with about 95% observed a single time. Sequenced input: naive CD8+ T cells sorted from blood. The receptor was isolated from a man younger than 30 in good health. V usage is TRBV27 and J usage is TRBJ2-6; D is perhaps TRBD1 (6 bases). The CDR3 nucleotides are TGTGCCAGCAGTTTGAACAGGGTGTCCGGGGCCAACGTCCTGACTTTC. Translated: CASSLNRVSGANVLTF.